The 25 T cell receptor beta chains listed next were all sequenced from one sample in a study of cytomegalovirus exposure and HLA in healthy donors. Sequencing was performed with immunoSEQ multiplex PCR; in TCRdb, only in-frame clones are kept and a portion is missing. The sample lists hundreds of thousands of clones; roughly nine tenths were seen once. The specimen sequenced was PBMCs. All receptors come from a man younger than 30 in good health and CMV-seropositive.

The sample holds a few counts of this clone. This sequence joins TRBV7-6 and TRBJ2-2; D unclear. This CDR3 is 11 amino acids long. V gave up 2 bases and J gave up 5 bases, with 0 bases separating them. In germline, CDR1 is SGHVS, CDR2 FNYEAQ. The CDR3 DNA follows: TGTGCCAGCAGCTTAACCGGGGAGCTGTTTTTT. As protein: CASSLTGELFF.

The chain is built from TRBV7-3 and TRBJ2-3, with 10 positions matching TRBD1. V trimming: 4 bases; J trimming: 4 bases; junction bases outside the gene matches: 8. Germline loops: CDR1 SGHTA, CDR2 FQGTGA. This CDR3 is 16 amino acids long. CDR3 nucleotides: TGTGCCAGCAGCTCGACAGGGGGCGCTCCCTCAGATACGCAGTATTTT. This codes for CASSSTGGAPSDTQYF.

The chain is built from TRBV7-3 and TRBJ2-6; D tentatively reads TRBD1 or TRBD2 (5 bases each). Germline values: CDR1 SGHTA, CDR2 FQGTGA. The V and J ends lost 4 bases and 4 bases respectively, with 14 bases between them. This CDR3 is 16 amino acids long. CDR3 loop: CASSSRVGVGANVLTF. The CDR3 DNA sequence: TGTGCCAGCAGCTCCAGGGTCGGGGTCGGGGCCAACGTCCTGACTTTC.

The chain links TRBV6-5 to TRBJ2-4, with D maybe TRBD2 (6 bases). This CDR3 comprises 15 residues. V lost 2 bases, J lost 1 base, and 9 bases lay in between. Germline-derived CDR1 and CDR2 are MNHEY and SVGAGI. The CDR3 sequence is CASSYARGAKNIQYF. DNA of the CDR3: TGTGCCAGCAGTTACGCACGGGGGGCCAAAAACATTCAGTACTTC.

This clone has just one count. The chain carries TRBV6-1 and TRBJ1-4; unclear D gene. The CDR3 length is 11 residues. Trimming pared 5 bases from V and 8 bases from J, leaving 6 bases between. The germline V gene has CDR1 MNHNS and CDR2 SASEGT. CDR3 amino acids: CASSSNEKLFF. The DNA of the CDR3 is TGTGCCAGCAGTTCGAACGAAAAACTGTTTTTT.

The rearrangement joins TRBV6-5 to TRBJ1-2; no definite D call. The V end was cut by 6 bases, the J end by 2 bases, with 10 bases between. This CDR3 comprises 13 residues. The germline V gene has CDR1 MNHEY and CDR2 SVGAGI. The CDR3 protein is CASRTGRNYGYTF. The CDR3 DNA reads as TGTGCCAGCAGGACCGGGAGAAACTATGGCTACACCTTC.

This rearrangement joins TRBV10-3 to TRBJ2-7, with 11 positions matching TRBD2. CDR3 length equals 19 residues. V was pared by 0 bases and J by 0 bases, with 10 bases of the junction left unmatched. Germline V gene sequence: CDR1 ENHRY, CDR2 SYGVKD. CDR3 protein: CAISESGTSGKVFSYEQYF. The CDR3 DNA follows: TGTGCCATCAGTGAGTCTGGGACTAGCGGTAAAGTTTTCTCCTACGAGCAGTACTTC.

The CDR3 is CASSYSEGDNEQFF. The CDR3 coding sequence is TGTGCCAGCAGTTACTCTGAAGGCGACAATGAGCAGTTCTTC. The chain recombines TRBV6-5 with TRBJ2-1; D unclear. With 0 bases removed from V and 5 bases from J, the gap between germline ends came to 8 bases. The CDR3 has 14 amino acids. Per germline, CDR1 MNHEY and CDR2 SVGAGI.

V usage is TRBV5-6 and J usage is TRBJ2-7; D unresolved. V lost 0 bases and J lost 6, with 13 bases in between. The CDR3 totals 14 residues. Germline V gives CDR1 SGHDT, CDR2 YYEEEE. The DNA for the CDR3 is TGTGCCAGCAGCTTGGCCAGGAGACGCGTCGAGCAGTACTTC. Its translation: CASSLARRRVEQYF.

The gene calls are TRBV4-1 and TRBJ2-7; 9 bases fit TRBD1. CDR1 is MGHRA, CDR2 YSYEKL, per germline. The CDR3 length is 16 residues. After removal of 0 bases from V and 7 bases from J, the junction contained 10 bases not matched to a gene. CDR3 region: CASSQDWDRDPLEQYF. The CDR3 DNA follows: TGCGCCAGCAGCCAAGATTGGGACAGGGACCCTCTTGAGCAGTACTTC.

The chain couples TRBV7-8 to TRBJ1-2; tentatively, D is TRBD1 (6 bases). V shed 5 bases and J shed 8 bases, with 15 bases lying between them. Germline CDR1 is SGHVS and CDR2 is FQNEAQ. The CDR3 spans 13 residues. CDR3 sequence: CASSLLEGGGYTF. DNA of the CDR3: TGTGCCAGCAGCCTCCTCGAGGGGGGAGGCTACACCTTC.

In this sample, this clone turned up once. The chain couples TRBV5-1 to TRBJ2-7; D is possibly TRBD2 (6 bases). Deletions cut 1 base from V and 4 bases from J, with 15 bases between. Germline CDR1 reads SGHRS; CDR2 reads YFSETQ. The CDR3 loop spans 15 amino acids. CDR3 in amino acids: CASSLLSAAGYEQYF. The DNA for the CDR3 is TGCGCCAGCAGCTTGCTCTCGGCGGCGGGGTACGAGCAGTACTTC.

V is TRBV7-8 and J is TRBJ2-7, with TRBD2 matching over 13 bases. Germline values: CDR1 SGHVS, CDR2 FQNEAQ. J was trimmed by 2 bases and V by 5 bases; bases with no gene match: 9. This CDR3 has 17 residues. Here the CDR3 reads CASSPGLAGVFTYEQYF. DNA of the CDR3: TGTGCCAGCAGCCCCGGACTAGCGGGAGTATTCACCTACGAGCAGTACTTC.

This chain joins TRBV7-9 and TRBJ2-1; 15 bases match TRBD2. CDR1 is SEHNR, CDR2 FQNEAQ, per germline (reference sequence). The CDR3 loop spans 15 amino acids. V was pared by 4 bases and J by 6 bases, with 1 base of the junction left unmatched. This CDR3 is CASSWGLAGGNEQFF. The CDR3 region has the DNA TGTGCCAGCAGCTGGGGACTAGCGGGAGGCAATGAGCAGTTCTTC.

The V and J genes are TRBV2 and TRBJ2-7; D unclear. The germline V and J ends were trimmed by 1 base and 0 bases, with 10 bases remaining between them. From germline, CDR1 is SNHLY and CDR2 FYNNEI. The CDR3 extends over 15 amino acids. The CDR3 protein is CASSEGPGSSYEQYF. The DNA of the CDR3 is TGTGCCAGCAGTGAAGGCCCAGGAAGCTCCTACGAGCAGTACTTC.

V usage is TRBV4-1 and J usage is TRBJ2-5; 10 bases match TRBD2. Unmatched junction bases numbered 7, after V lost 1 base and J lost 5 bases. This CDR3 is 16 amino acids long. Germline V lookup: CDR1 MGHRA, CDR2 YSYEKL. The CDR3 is CASSQVGLAVGETQYF. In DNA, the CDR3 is TGCGCCAGCAGCCAAGTCGGACTAGCGGTCGGGGAGACCCAGTACTTC.

The CDR3 protein is CASIPNRISYEQYF. The DNA for the CDR3 is TGTGCCAGCATACCTAACAGGATCTCCTACGAGCAGTACTTC. The rearrangement uses TRBV6-1 and TRBJ2-7, with a possible D match to TRBD1 (5 bases). From germline, CDR1 is MNHNS and CDR2 SASEGT. V was clipped by 7 bases and J by 0 bases, with 13 bases between them. CDR3 length: 14 residues.

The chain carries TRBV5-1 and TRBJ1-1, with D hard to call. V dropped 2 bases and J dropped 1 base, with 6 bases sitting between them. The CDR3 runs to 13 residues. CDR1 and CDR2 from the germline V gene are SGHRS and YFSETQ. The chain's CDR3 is CASSFDKNTEAFF. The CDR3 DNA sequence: TGCGCCAGCAGCTTCGACAAGAACACTGAAGCTTTCTTT.

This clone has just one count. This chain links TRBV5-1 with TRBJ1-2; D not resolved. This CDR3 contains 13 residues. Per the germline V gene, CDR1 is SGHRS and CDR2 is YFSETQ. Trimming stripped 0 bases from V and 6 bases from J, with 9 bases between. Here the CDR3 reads CASSLDIGDGYTF. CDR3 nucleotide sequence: TGCGCCAGCAGCTTGGATATTGGGGATGGCTACACCTTC.

As DNA, the CDR3 is TGTGCCTGGAGTCTAGGGACTAGTGGGGCCAAAAACATTCAGTACTTC. This translates into CAWSLGTSGAKNIQYF. The V call is TRBV30, the J call TRBJ2-4, with TRBD2 matching 8 bases. Germline V gives CDR1 GTSNPN, CDR2 SVGIG (reference sequence). V was pared by 2 bases and J by 1 base, with 7 bases of the junction left unmatched. The length of the CDR3 is 16 residues.

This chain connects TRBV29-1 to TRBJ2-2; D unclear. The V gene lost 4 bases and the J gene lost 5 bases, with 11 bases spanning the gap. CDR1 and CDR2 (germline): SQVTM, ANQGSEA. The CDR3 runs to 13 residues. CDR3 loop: CSVVHGLTGELFF. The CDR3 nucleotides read TGCAGCGTTGTTCACGGCCTGACCGGGGAGCTGTTTTTT.

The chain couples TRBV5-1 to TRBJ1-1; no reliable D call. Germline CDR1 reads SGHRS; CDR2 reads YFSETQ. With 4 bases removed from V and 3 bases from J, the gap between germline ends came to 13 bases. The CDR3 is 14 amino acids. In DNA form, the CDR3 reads TGCGCCAGCAGCCTAGCGCGCGGGGACACTGAAGCTTTCTTT. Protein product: CASSLARGDTEAFF. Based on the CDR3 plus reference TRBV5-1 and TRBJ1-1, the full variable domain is KAGVTQTPRYLIKTRGQQVTLSCSPISGHRSVSWYQQTPGQGLQFLFEYFSETQRNKGNFPGRFSGRQFSNSRSEMNVSTLELGDSALYLCASSLARGDTEAFFGQGTRLTVV.

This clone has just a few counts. The CDR3, as DNA: TGTGCCAGCAGTGAATGGGGTTACGAGCAGTACTTC. Amino acids: CASSEWGYEQYF. This rearrangement joins TRBV6-1 to TRBJ2-7; D is unresolved. Deletions cut 2 bases from V and 4 bases from J, with 6 bases between. Germline V gives CDR1 MNHNS, CDR2 SASEGT. CDR3 length: 12 residues.

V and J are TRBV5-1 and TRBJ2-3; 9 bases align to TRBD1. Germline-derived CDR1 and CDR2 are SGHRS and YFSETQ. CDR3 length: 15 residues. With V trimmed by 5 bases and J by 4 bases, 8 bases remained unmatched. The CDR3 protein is CASRAGTGYADTQYF. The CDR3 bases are TGCGCCAGCAGGGCCGGGACAGGGTATGCAGATACGCAGTATTTT.

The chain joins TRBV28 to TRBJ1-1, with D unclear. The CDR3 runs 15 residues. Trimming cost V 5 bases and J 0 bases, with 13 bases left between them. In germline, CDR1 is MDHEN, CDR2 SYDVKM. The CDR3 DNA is TGTGCCAGCAGTCCAGGCGCGAGGATGAACACTGAAGCTTTCTTT. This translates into CASSPGARMNTEAFF.